This TCR beta chain was obtained from a study of blood T cell repertoires in COVID-19. Overall study context: The study drew acute and convalescent COVID-19 samples from the United States, Italy and Spain. Nucleic acid was either cDNA or gDNA, and it came from T cells, B-cell-depleted T cells, or PBMCs.

This clone has more than one count but fewer than ten. Trimming pared 3 bases from V and 7 bases from J, leaving 10 bases between. The V gene's germline CDR1 is LNHDA and CDR2 SQIVND (reference sequence). This CDR3 has 13 residues. Per the original data handling: The authors estimated nucleated cell counts from reference gene primer amplification. Profiled with immunoSEQ multiplex PCR; TCRdb holds only in-frame clones, not every one. D and trimming come from the DNA, and the V and J calls and clone size come from that table. The sample lists approximately 190,000 clones, roughly three quarters occurring once.

What was sequenced was peripheral blood. The chain recombines TRBV19 with TRBJ1-5; D unclear. The sequence derives from a man aged 55 to 69 with active or convalescent COVID-19. The CDR3 is CASSMGARQPQHF. As DNA, the CDR3 is TGTGCCAGTAGTATGGGCGCGCGACAGCCCCAGCATTTT.